Shown below are 7 T cell receptor beta chains from a single sample sequenced in a study of cytomegalovirus exposure and HLA in healthy donors. PCR primers comprised 60 Vbeta and 13 Jbeta primers. Clones were sequenced by immunoSEQ multiplex PCR, and TCRdb holds only the in-frame ones, with some missing. The sample records 80,000 or so clones, 70% to 85% being singletons. The sequencing sample was made of PBMCs. The receptors here all came from a man aged 50 to 59 in good health and CMV-seropositive.

The chain couples TRBV4-1 to TRBJ2-1; D is unclear. There are 12 residues in the CDR3. V shed 0 bases and J shed 5 bases, with 2 bases lying between them. Germline V gene data show CDR1 as MGHRA and CDR2 as YSYEKL. CDR3 DNA sequence: TGCGCCAGCAGCCAAGACGACAATGAGCAGTTCTTC. Its protein product is CASSQDDNEQFF.

This clone was seen more than once but under ten times. The chain employs TRBV6-5 and TRBJ2-3, with TRBD1 identical over 7 bases. The V gene's germline CDR1 is MNHEY and CDR2 SVGAGI. CDR3 length: 16 amino acids. After removal of 0 bases from V and 5 bases from J, the junction contained 8 bases not matched to a gene. CDR3 coding DNA: TGTGCCAGCAGTTACTCGAAAGGGGGCGCAGGAGATACGCAGTATTTT. Its protein product is CASSYSKGGAGDTQYF.

The chain couples TRBV6-7 to TRBJ2-5, with 9 bases aligning to TRBD1. TRBV6-7 is an ORF, with its function uncertain. The CDR3 is made up of 15 amino acids. After removal of 2 bases from V and 3 bases from J, the junction contained 4 bases not matched to a gene. The DNA for the CDR3 is TGTGCCAGCAGTTACGGGGGACAGGGAAAAGAGACCCAGTACTTC. This gives the protein CASSYGGQGKETQYF.

The chain has TRBV2 and TRBJ2-2; 11 bases map to TRBD2. In germline, CDR1 is SNHLY, CDR2 FYNNEI. Losses at the gene ends were 4 bases for V and 6 bases for J; bases not matched to a gene: 4. The CDR3 is 15 residues long. Written as DNA, the CDR3 is TGTGCCAGCAGTGCTAGCGGGAGGCGCGCCGGGGAGCTGTTTTTT. It codes for CASSASGRRAGELFF.

The CDR3 DNA is TGTGCCAGCAGCGACAGGAAAACTGGAAACACCATATATTTT. Its protein is CASSDRKTGNTIYF. The chain couples TRBV11-2 to TRBJ1-3; maybe TRBD1 (6 bases). V was clipped by 5 bases and J by 2 bases, with 10 bases between them. CDR1 SGHAT and CDR2 FQNNGV come from the germline V gene. The CDR3 runs 14 residues.

V usage is TRBV4-3 and J usage is TRBJ2-2, with D possibly TRBD1 on 5 matching bases. Germline lookup yields CDR1 LGHNA and CDR2 YSLEER. This CDR3 is 13 amino acids long. Trimming took off 7 bases at V and 5 bases at J, with 11 bases between the two ends. CDR3 in DNA: TGCGCCAGCAACCTCGGACAAACCGGGGAGCTGTTTTTT. Translation: CASNLGQTGELFF.

The chain is built from TRBV11-3 and TRBJ1-1; no firm D call. The CDR3 is 15 amino acids. Germline V gene lookup returns CDR1 SGHNT and CDR2 YENEEA. V lost 8 bases, J lost 4 bases, and 20 bases lay in between. The CDR3 sequence: CASEETISGSTEAFF. The CDR3 bases are TGTGCCAGCGAAGAGACTATTTCAGGCAGCACTGAAGCTTTCTTT.